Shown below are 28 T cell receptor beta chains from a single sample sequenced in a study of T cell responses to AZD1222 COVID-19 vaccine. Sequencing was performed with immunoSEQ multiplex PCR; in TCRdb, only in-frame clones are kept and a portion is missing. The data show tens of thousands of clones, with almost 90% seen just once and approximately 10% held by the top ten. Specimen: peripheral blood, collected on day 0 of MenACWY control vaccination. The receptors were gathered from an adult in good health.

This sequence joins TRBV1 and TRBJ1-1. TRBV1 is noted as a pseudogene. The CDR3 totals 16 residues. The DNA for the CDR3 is TGCACCAGCAGCCTCGATTGGGATGGCTTTGGCACTGAAGCTTTCTTT. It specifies CTSSLDWDGFGTEAFF.

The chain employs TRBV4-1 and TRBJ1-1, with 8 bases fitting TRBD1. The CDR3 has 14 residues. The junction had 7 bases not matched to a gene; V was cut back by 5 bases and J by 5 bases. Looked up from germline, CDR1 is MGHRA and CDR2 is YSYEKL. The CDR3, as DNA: TGCGCCAGCAGCTTCCAGGGGGCGCATACTGAAGCTTTCTTT. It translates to CASSFQGAHTEAFF.

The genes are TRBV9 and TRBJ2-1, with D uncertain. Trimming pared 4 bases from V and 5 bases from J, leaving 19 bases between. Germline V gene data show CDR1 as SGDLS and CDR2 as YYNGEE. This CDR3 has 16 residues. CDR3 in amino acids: CASSSSPAQVDNEQFF. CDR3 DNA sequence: TGTGCCAGCAGCAGCTCTCCGGCCCAAGTGGACAATGAGCAGTTCTTC.

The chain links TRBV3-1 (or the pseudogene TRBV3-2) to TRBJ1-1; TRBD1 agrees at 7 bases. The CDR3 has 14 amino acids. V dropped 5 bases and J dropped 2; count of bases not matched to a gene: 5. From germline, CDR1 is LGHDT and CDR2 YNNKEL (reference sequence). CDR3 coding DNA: TGTGCCAGCAGCGGGGGACAGCCAAACACTGAAGCTTTCTTT. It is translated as CASSGGQPNTEAFF.

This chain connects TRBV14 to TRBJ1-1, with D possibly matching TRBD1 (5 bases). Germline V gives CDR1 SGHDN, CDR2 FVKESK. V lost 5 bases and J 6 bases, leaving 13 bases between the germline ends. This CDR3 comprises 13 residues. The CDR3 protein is CASSTWLGAEAFF. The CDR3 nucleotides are TGTGCCAGCAGCACCTGGCTGGGGGCTGAAGCTTTCTTT. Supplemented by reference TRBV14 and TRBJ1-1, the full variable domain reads EAGVTQFPSHSVIEKGQTVTLRCDPISGHDNLYWYRRVMGKEIKFLLHFVKESKQDESGMPNNRFLAERTGGTYSTLKVQPAELEDSGVYFCASSTWLGAEAFFGQGTRLTVV.

CDR3: CASSQEMALLNYGYTF. The CDR3 nucleotides read TGCGCCAGCAGCCAAGAAATGGCGTTGCTCAACTATGGCTACACCTTC. This chain connects TRBV4-3 to TRBJ1-2; D remains ambiguous. Trimming shortened V by 0 bases and J by 2 bases, and 13 bases separated the two germline ends. Germline values: CDR1 LGHNA, CDR2 YSLEER. This CDR3 has 16 residues.

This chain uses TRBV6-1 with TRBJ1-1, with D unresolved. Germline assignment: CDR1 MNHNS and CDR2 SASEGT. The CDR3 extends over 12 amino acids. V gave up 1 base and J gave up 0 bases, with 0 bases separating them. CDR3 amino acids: CASSEVNTEAFF. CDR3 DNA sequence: TGTGCCAGCAGTGAAGTGAACACTGAAGCTTTCTTT.

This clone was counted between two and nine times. The CDR3 sequence: CASSLEPDRGLSGNTIYF. The CDR3 region has the DNA TGCGCCAGCAGCTTGGAACCGGACAGGGGGCTTTCTGGAAACACCATATATTTT. The V and J genes are TRBV5-1 and TRBJ1-3; 11 bases are shared with TRBD1. From germline, CDR1 is SGHRS and CDR2 YFSETQ. The ends lost 0 bases at V and 1 base at J; junction bases unmatched: 6. The CDR3 totals 18 residues.

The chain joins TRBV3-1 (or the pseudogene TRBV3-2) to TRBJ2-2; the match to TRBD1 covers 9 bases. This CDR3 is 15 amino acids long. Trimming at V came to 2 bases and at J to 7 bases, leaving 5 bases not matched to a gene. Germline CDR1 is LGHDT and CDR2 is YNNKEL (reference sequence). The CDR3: CASSQWDRVDGELFF. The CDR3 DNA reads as TGTGCCAGCAGCCAATGGGACAGGGTGGACGGGGAGCTGTTTTTT.

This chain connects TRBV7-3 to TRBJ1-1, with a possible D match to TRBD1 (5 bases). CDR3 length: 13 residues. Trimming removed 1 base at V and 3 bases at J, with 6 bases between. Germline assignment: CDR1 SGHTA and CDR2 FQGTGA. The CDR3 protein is CASSLMGDTEAFF. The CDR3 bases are TGTGCCAGCAGCTTAATGGGGGACACTGAAGCTTTCTTT.

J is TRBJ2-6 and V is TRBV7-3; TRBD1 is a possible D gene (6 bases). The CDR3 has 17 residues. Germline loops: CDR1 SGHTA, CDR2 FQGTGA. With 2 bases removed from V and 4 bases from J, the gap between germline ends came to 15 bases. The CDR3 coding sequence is TGTGCCAGCAGCTTAGAACGAACAGGGAAAGGGGCCAACGTCCTGACTTTC. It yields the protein CASSLERTGKGANVLTF.

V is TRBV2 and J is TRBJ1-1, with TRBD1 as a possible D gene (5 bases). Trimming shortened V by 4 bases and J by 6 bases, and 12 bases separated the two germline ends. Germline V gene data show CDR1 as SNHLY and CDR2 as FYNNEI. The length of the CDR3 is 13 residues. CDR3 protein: CASSASGTSEAFF. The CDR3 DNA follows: TGTGCCAGCAGTGCTTCAGGGACCTCTGAAGCTTTCTTT.

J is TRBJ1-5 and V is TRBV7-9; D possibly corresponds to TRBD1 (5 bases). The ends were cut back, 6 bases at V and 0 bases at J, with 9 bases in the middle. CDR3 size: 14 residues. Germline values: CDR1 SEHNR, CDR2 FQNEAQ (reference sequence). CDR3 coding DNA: TGTGCCAGCAGACAAGGGGATAGCAATCAGCCCCAGCATTTT. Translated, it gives CASRQGDSNQPQHF.

CDR3 nucleotides: TGTGCCAGCAGCCAGGCGGGCTCTGGAAACACCATATATTTT. Residues: CASSQAGSGNTIYF. The V gene is TRBV7-2, the J gene TRBJ1-3; D unclear. The CDR3 totals 14 residues. CDR1 SGHTA and CDR2 FQGNSA come from the germline V gene. V was clipped by 5 bases and J by 0 bases, with 8 bases between them. The full variable domain, with the rest looked up from reference TRBV7-2 and TRBJ1-3, is GAGVSQSPSNKVTEKGKDVELRCDPISGHTALYWYRQSLGQGLEFLIYFQGNSAPDKSGLPSDRFSAERTGGSVSTLTIQRTQQEDSAVYLCASSQAGSGNTIYFGEGSWLTVV.

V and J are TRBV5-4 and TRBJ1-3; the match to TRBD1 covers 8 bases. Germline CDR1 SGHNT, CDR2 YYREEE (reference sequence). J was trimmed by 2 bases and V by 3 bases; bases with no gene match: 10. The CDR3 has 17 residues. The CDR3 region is CASSSNRRTGTGNTIYF. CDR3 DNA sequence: TGTGCCAGCAGCTCGAATCGGCGGACAGGGACTGGAAACACCATATATTTT.

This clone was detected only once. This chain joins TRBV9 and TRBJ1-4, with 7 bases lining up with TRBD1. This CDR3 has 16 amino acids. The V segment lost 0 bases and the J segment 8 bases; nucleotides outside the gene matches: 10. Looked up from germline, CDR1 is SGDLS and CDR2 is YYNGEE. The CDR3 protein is CASSVGGGQDREKLFF. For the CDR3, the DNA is TGTGCCAGCAGCGTAGGCGGCGGACAGGACCGAGAAAAACTGTTTTTT.

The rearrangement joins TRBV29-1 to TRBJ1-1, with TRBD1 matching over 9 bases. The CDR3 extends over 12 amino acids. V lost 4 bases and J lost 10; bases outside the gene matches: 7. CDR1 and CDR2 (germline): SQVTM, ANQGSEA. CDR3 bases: TGCAGCGTTGGGGGACAGGGAGTGAGAGCTTTCTTT. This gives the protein CSVGGQGVRAFF.

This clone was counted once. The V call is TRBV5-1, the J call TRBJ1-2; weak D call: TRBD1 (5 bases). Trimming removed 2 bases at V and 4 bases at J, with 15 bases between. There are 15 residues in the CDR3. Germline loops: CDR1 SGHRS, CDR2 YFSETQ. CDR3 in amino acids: CASSFLSGTPYGYTF. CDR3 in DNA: TGCGCCAGCAGCTTCCTGTCAGGGACCCCCTATGGCTACACCTTC. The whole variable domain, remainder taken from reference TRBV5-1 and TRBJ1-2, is KAGVTQTPRYLIKTRGQQVTLSCSPISGHRSVSWYQQTPGQGLQFLFEYFSETQRNKGNFPGRFSGRQFSNSRSEMNVSTLELGDSALYLCASSFLSGTPYGYTFGSGTRLTVV.

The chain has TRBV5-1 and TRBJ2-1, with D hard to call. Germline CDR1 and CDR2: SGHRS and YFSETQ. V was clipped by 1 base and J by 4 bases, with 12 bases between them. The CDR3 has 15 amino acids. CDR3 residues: CASSLTVRAYNEQFF. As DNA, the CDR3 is TGCGCCAGCAGCTTGACAGTAAGGGCTTACAATGAGCAGTTCTTC.

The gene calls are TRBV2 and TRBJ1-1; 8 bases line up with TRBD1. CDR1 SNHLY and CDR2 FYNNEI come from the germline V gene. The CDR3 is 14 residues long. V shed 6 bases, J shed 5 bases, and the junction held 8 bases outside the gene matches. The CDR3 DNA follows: TGTGCCAGCAGGGACAGGGTAAGCACAACTGAAGCTTTCTTT. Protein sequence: CASRDRVSTTEAFF.

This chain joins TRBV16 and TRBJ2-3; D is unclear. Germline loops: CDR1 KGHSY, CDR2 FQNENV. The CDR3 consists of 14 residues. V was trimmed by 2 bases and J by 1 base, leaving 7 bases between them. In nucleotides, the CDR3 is TGTGCCAGCAGCCAAATAACAGGCACAGATACGCAGTATTTT. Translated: CASSQITGTDTQYF.

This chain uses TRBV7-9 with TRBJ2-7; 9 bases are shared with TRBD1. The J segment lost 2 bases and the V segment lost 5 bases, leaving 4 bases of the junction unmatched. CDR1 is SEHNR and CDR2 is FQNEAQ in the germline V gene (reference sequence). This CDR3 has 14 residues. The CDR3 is CASSTGTGTYEQYF. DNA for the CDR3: TGTGCCAGCAGCACCGGGACAGGGACCTACGAGCAGTACTTC.

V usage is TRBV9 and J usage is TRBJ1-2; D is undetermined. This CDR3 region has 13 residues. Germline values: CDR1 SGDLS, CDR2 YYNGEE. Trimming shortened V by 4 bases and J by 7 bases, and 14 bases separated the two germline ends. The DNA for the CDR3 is TGTGCCAGCAGCCGGACCGGAACGGGTGGCTACACCTTC. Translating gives CASSRTGTGGYTF.

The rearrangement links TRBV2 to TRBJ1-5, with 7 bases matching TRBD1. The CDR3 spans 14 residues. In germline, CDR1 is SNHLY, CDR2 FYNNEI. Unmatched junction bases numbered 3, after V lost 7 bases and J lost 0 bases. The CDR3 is CASIRDSSNQPQHF. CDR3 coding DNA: TGTGCCAGCATCAGGGACAGTAGCAATCAGCCCCAGCATTTT.

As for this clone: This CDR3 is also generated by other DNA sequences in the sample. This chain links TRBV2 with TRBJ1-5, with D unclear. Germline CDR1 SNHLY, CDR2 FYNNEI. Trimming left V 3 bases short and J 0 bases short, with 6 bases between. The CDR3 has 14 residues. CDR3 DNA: TGTGCCAGCAGTGACAGCTATAGCAATCAGCCCCAGCATTTT. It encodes CASSDSYSNQPQHF.

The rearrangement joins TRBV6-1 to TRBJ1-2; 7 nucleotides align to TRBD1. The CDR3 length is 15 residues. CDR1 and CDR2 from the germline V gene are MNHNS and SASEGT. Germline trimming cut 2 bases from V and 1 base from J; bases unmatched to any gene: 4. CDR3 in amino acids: CASSEKTGHNYGYTF. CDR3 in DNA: TGTGCCAGCAGTGAAAAGACAGGGCATAACTATGGCTACACCTTC.

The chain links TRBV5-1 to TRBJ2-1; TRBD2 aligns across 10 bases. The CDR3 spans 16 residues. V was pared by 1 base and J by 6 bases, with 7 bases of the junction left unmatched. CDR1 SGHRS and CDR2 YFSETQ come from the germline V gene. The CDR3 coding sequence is TGCGCCAGCAGCTTGAGCGGGGGGGCCTTGGGCAATGAGCAGTTCTTC. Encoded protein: CASSLSGGALGNEQFF.

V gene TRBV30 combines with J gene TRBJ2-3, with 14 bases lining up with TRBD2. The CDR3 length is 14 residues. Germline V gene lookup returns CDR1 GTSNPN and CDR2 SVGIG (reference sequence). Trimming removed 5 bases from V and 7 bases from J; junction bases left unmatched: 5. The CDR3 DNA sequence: TGTGCCTGGGGGACTAGCGGGGGTGGAAATACGCAGTATTTT. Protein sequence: CAWGTSGGGNTQYF.